A selection of T cell receptor beta chains follows, all from one sample in a study of OX40 agonist ivuxolimab in advanced cancers. The assay was immunoSEQ multiplex PCR, and TCRdb's table has in-frame clones only and misses some. The sample records approximately 59,000 clones, 84% being singletons. Sequenced material: CD4+ or CD8+ T cells sorted from blood, taken in a trial of the OX40 agonist ivuxolimab. The receptors derive from an adult with an advanced solid tumor such as melanoma, head and neck, liver or kidney cancer. Each CDR3 is given without its conserved first and last residue. Each record gives: CDR3 protein, D gene, V gene, J gene. The D gene is left open where the match is weak.

CDR3 protein: ASSTEGTEAF
D gene: -
V gene: TRBV6-6
J gene: TRBJ1-1

CDR3 protein: AWSAGRTNTEAF
D gene: -
V gene: TRBV30
J gene: TRBJ1-1

CDR3 protein: ASSQEKETQY
D gene: -
V gene: TRBV4-1
J gene: TRBJ2-5

CDR3 protein: ASSRAPTYEQY
D gene: -
V gene: TRBV7-2
J gene: TRBJ2-7

CDR3 protein: ASSTQLGASNTEAF
D gene: -
V gene: TRBV7-9
J gene: TRBJ1-1

CDR3 protein: ASALQQGLHSGF
D gene: TRBD1
V gene: TRBV2
J gene: TRBJ1-1

CDR3 protein: ASNGQGAWEQY
D gene: TRBD1
V gene: TRBV28
J gene: TRBJ2-7

CDR3 protein: AWRGGTARHEQY
D gene: -
V gene: TRBV30
J gene: TRBJ2-7

CDR3 protein: ASSLTGGEAYNEQF
D gene: -
V gene: TRBV7-3
J gene: TRBJ2-1

CDR3 protein: ASKLNSGRDTQY
D gene: TRBD2
V gene: TRBV5-1
J gene: TRBJ2-3

CDR3 protein: ASSLVLETEAF
D gene: -
V gene: TRBV7-2
J gene: TRBJ1-1

CDR3 protein: ASSPDRGFEKLF
D gene: TRBD1
V gene: TRBV7-2
J gene: TRBJ1-4

CDR3 protein: ASSPKETQY
D gene: -
V gene: TRBV18
J gene: TRBJ2-5

CDR3 protein: ASSLSPPRTEKLF
D gene: -
V gene: TRBV28
J gene: TRBJ1-4

CDR3 protein: ASSSTLLDIGNTIY
D gene: -
V gene: TRBV13
J gene: TRBJ1-3

CDR3 protein: AWTAGGAGETQY
D gene: -
V gene: TRBV30
J gene: TRBJ2-5

CDR3 protein: ASSIAQGDGYT
D gene: TRBD1
V gene: TRBV19
J gene: TRBJ1-2

CDR3 protein: ASSYGPGQGTGELF
D gene: TRBD1
V gene: TRBV6-5
J gene: TRBJ2-2

CDR3 protein: ASSLDVRATQY
D gene: -
V gene: TRBV7-7
J gene: TRBJ2-5

CDR3 protein: ASSLSGLVSYEQY
D gene: -
V gene: TRBV5-6
J gene: TRBJ2-7

CDR3 protein: ASILSGLGEQY
D gene: -
V gene: TRBV6-1
J gene: TRBJ2-7

CDR3 protein: ASSITIEETQY
D gene: -
V gene: TRBV6-1
J gene: TRBJ2-5

CDR3 protein: SASTGNTEAF
D gene: -
V gene: TRBV29-1
J gene: TRBJ1-1

CDR3 protein: ASSIPRGEYNEQF
D gene: -
V gene: TRBV19
J gene: TRBJ2-1

CDR3 protein: ASSEALDRGLGDTQY
D gene: TRBD1
V gene: TRBV6-1
J gene: TRBJ2-3

CDR3 protein: ASSTLETQY
D gene: -
V gene: TRBV28
J gene: TRBJ2-5

CDR3 protein: ASSPGTGTGYT
D gene: TRBD1
V gene: TRBV28
J gene: TRBJ1-2

CDR3 protein: ASSPGRFGNEQF
D gene: -
V gene: TRBV18
J gene: TRBJ2-1

CDR3 protein: ASSPGQGNTEAF
D gene: TRBD1
V gene: TRBV7-8
J gene: TRBJ1-1

CDR3 protein: ASSLRAGEGNEQF
D gene: TRBD2
V gene: TRBV27
J gene: TRBJ2-1

CDR3 protein: ATSRSRTGNTEAF
D gene: -
V gene: TRBV15
J gene: TRBJ1-1

CDR3 protein: AWSVRGYSPLH
D gene: -
V gene: TRBV30
J gene: TRBJ1-6

CDR3 protein: ASSFQTGVKKLF
D gene: TRBD1
V gene: TRBV28
J gene: TRBJ1-4

CDR3 protein: ASRQYSGRVNTGELF
D gene: TRBD2
V gene: TRBV5-4
J gene: TRBJ2-2

CDR3 protein: AIRGARSGHEQY
D gene: -
V gene: TRBV10-3
J gene: -

CDR3 protein: ASKKGIMNTEAF
D gene: -
V gene: TRBV21-1
J gene: TRBJ1-1

CDR3 protein: ASSPPSGSNEQF
D gene: TRBD2
V gene: TRBV18
J gene: TRBJ2-1

CDR3 protein: ASSPWGQASYEQY
D gene: TRBD1
V gene: TRBV18
J gene: TRBJ2-7

CDR3 protein: ASSVARQGNGYT
D gene: TRBD1
V gene: TRBV9
J gene: TRBJ1-2

CDR3 protein: ASSSGATGELF
D gene: -
V gene: TRBV28
J gene: TRBJ2-2

CDR3 protein: ASSRQGASYNEQF
D gene: TRBD1
V gene: TRBV6-5
J gene: TRBJ2-1

CDR3 protein: ASSASGRALHEQF
D gene: TRBD2
V gene: TRBV11-1
J gene: TRBJ2-1

CDR3 protein: ASRPGGGYNEQF
D gene: TRBD2
V gene: TRBV5-1
J gene: TRBJ2-1

CDR3 protein: ASSPESGGQGGCEQY
D gene: -
V gene: TRBV21-1
J gene: TRBJ2-7

CDR3 protein: ASTLMNTEAF
D gene: -
V gene: TRBV7-9
J gene: TRBJ1-1

CDR3 protein: ASSSHRVEGAEAF
D gene: -
V gene: TRBV7-3
J gene: TRBJ1-1

CDR3 protein: AGITGLGETQY
D gene: -
V gene: TRBV6-1
J gene: TRBJ2-5

CDR3 protein: ASSLVGTGAYNEQF
D gene: TRBD1
V gene: TRBV5-1
J gene: TRBJ2-1

CDR3 protein: ASSPGLAGGIQETQY
D gene: TRBD2
V gene: TRBV7-2
J gene: TRBJ2-5

CDR3 protein: AWTSGRNEQF
D gene: TRBD2
V gene: TRBV30
J gene: TRBJ2-1

CDR3 protein: ASSFGLAGNEQF
D gene: TRBD2
V gene: TRBV7-6
J gene: TRBJ2-1

CDR3 protein: ASSLGVLDGGYT
D gene: -
V gene: TRBV5-1
J gene: TRBJ1-2

CDR3 protein: ASSHPWGGGANVLT
D gene: -
V gene: TRBV23-1
J gene: TRBJ2-6

CDR3 protein: ASGLGAWGYT
D gene: -
V gene: TRBV2
J gene: TRBJ1-2

CDR3 protein: ASSAATGCNYGYT
D gene: -
V gene: TRBV21-1
J gene: TRBJ1-2

CDR3 protein: AGGPYNEQF
D gene: -
V gene: TRBV5-4
J gene: TRBJ2-1

CDR3 protein: ASSRRRAETGELF
D gene: -
V gene: TRBV19
J gene: TRBJ2-2

CDR3 protein: ASSTGRAGREEKLF
D gene: -
V gene: TRBV18
J gene: TRBJ1-4